The rows below give T cell receptor beta chains drawn from one sample of a study of early stage breast cancer tumors. Produced via immunoSEQ multiplex PCR; TCRdb's table is partial and in-frame only. Here the sample spans 30,000 to 35,000 clones, just under 75% being singletons. The sequencing input was blood. All receptors come from a person aged 40-50 years with breast cancer. Both conserved end residues are part of each CDR3. The D gene is left open where the match is weak.

v_gene | d_gene | len | CDR3aa
TRBV27 | TRBD2 | 14 | CASIAGGIYNEQFF
TRBV9 | NA | 14 | CASSVGPPNTEAFF
TRBV2 | TRBD1 | 14 | CASSEWDRGEKLFF
TRBV15 | NA | 14 | CATSRGLLDTEAFF
TRBV29-1 | NA | 12 | CSVEGETGGYTF
TRBV7-2 | TRBD1 | 15 | CASSSPGQGVNRQFF
TRBV15 | NA | 13 | CATSREGTGIQYF
TRBV21-1 | NA | 17 | CASSAYRGASSTDTQYF
TRBV19 | NA | 15 | CASTEGRLGNTEAFF
TRBV7-9 | NA | 14 | CASRLSGPYNEQFF
TRBV30 | NA | 11 | CAWKTNYGYTF